These 17 T cell receptor beta chains were sequenced from one sample in a study of T cell repertoires in cytomegalovirus infection. TCRdb fed the reads into MiXCR, producing one record per CDR3 protein. In the table there are around 210,000 distinct CDR3 sequences, around 6.4% of which are singletons. Sequences were obtained from PBMCs. These receptor sequences come from a human donor in good health (CMV status not recorded). Some clones in this sample may be carry-over from other donors' samples.

This clonotype was seen at least ten times. The chain couples TRBV20-1 to TRBJ1-1, with 8 positions matching TRBD1. Germline CDR1 is DFQATT and CDR2 is SNEGSKA (reference sequence). The CDR3 loop spans 14 amino acids. J gave up 1 base and V 6 bases, and 7 bases lay outside the gene matches. The CDR3 spells CSAFGQGQNTEAFF. CDR3 bases: TGCAGTGCGTTCGGACAGGGCCAGAACACTGAAGCTTTCTTT.

This clonotype was seen at least ten times. The rearrangement joins TRBV30 to TRBJ2-7; D is undetermined. The CDR3 has 14 residues. Germline CDR1 reads GTSNPN; CDR2 reads SVGIG (reference sequence). Between the trimmed V and J ends, which lost 2 bases and 6 bases, there was a span of 17 bases. In DNA, the CDR3 is TGTGCCTGGAGTCCCACCAATGGGGTCGTCGAGCAGTACTTC. It codes for CAWSPTNGVVEQYF.

Ten or more counts support this clonotype. This sequence joins TRBV6-2 or TRBV6-3 and TRBJ2-7; TRBD2 matches at 11 bases. The CDR3 has 14 amino acids. J lost 2 bases, V lost 4 bases, and 1 base had no gene match. Germline V gives CDR1 MNHEY, CDR2 SVGEGT. As DNA, the CDR3 is TGTGCCAGCAGTTTGACTAGCGGGGCCTACGAGCAGTACTTC. It specifies CASSLTSGAYEQYF.

This clonotype showed up many times. V and J are TRBV19 and TRBJ2-3; D is undetermined. The CDR3 runs to 13 residues. The germline CDR1 and CDR2 sequences are LNHDA and SQIVND (reference sequence). V lost 9 bases and J 5 bases, leaving 15 bases between the germline ends. CDR3 protein: CASSLWVRDTQYF. The CDR3, as DNA: TGTGCCAGCAGCCTGTGGGTTAGAGATACGCAGTATTTT.

This clonotype was counted at least ten times. The rearrangement uses TRBV6-2 or TRBV6-3 and TRBJ1-2; D ambiguous. The CDR3 contains 15 residues. Germline V gene sequence: CDR1 MNHEY, CDR2 SVGEGT. The germline V and J ends were trimmed by 7 bases and 8 bases, with 23 bases remaining between them. This CDR3 is CASNLDALDLRGYTF. CDR3 in DNA: TGTGCCAGCAATCTTGACGCCTTGGATCTCAGGGGCTACACCTTC.

At least ten counts were recorded for this clonotype. V is TRBV20-1 and J is TRBJ2-3; no firm D call. V was cut by 3 bases and J by 14 bases, with 9 bases left in between. The length of the CDR3 is 9 residues. The germline gives CDR1 DFQATT, CDR2 SNEGSKA (reference sequence). The CDR3 nucleotides are TGCAGTGCTAGGATCCATCGGTATTTT. It encodes CSARIHRYF.

There are many counts of this clonotype. The V call is TRBV29-1, the J call TRBJ2-7, with TRBD1 as a possible D gene (6 bases). Trimming cost V 7 bases and J 0 bases, with 13 bases left between them. CDR1 and CDR2 from the germline V gene are SQVTM and ANQGSEA. There are 13 residues in the CDR3. CDR3 nucleotide sequence: TGCAGCGCCGGCCGGGACAACTCCTACGAGCAGTACTTC. It specifies CSAGRDNSYEQYF.

In this sample, this clonotype turned up many times. V gene TRBV5-5 combines with J gene TRBJ2-5; 7 nucleotides line up with TRBD1. The V gene end was trimmed by 3 bases and the J gene end by 5 bases; junction bases not matched to a gene: 10. CDR3 size: 15 residues. Per germline, CDR1 SGHKS and CDR2 YYEKEE (reference sequence). The CDR3 sequence: CASSSQRGRLETQYF. The CDR3 DNA sequence: TGTGCCAGCAGCTCCCAAAGGGGGCGGTTGGAGACCCAGTACTTC.

In its sample, this clonotype was seen many times. The chain employs TRBV14 and TRBJ2-3; D is possibly TRBD2 (6 bases). This CDR3 contains 16 residues. CDR1 and CDR2 from the germline V gene are SGHDN and FVKESK. V dropped 6 bases and J dropped 7 bases, with 23 bases sitting between them. The CDR3 region has the DNA TGTGCCAGCAGAAAAGGAGGGGTTTTCCGGGGAAATACGCAGTATTTT. This gives the protein CASRKGGVFRGNTQYF. Looking up the rest from reference TRBV14 and TRBJ2-3 gives the full variable domain: EAGVTQFPSHSVIEKGQTVTLRCDPISGHDNLYWYRRVMGKEIKFLLHFVKESKQDESGMPNNRFLAERTGGTYSTLKVQPAELEDSGVYFCASRKGGVFRGNTQYFGPGTRLTVL.

This clonotype turned up a few times. The chain recombines TRBV30 with TRBJ1-5; perhaps TRBD1 as D (6 bases). Germline V gives CDR1 GTSNPN, CDR2 SVGIG (reference sequence). This CDR3 region has 14 residues. With 3 bases removed from V and 5 bases from J, the gap between germline ends came to 14 bases. The chain's CDR3 is CAWSAGVRDQPQHF. CDR3 nucleotide sequence: TGTGCCTGGAGCGCAGGGGTCCGGGATCAGCCCCAGCATTTT.

This clonotype came up many times. This chain joins TRBV14 and TRBJ1-2, with D hard to call. This CDR3 is 13 amino acids long. CDR1 is SGHDN, CDR2 FVKESK, per germline. V dropped 3 bases and J dropped 6 bases, with 11 bases sitting between them. CDR3 in DNA: TGTGCCAGCAGCCAGATCCAAACTAATGGCTACACCTTC. This translates into CASSQIQTNGYTF.

This clonotype was detected many times. This CDR3 reads CASSFWDGNTGELFF. CDR3 sequence (DNA): TGTGCCAGCAGTTTTTGGGACGGAAACACCGGGGAGCTGTTTTTT. This chain links TRBV28 with TRBJ2-2; tentatively, D is TRBD1 or TRBD2 (5 bases each). This CDR3 is 15 amino acids long. Germline-derived CDR1 and CDR2 are MDHEN and SYDVKM. The V end was cut by 3 bases, the J end by 2 bases, with 10 bases between.

This clonotype has only a few counts. The chain has TRBV6-5 and TRBJ2-7; TRBD1 or TRBD2 may be the D gene (5 bases each). This CDR3 comprises 15 residues. The ends were cut back, 2 bases at V and 4 bases at J, with 15 bases in the middle. Germline CDR1 reads MNHEY; CDR2 reads SVGAGI. The CDR3 sequence: CASSYTGAGVYEQYF. The CDR3 coding sequence is TGTGCCAGCAGTTACACCGGGGCCGGAGTTTACGAGCAGTACTTC.

This clonotype has at least ten counts. V gene TRBV7-9 combines with J gene TRBJ2-7; 9 positions match TRBD1. This CDR3 region has 16 residues. With V trimmed by 5 bases and J by 5 bases, 13 bases remained unmatched. Germline assignment: CDR1 SEHNR and CDR2 FQNEAQ (reference sequence). In nucleotides, the CDR3 is TGTGCCAGCAGCCCCGCAGATGGGACAGGGTACGACGAGCAGTACTTC. Its protein is CASSPADGTGYDEQYF.

This chain uses TRBV24-1 with TRBJ1-6, with D perhaps matching TRBD1 (6 bases). This CDR3 has 13 residues. Looked up from germline, CDR1 is KGHDR and CDR2 is SFDVKD. The V end lost 7 bases, the J end lost 7 bases, and 10 bases lay between the germline ends. CDR3 in amino acids: CATRGQYNSPLHF. The CDR3 DNA reads TGTGCCACCAGAGGACAGTACAATTCACCCCTCCACTTT.

There are a few counts of this clonotype. The CDR3 loop reads CSVHRSVGIDGYTF. CDR3 nucleotides: TGCAGCGTCCACCGATCTGTGGGGATTGATGGCTACACCTTC. V usage is TRBV29-1 and J usage is TRBJ1-2; D unresolved. This CDR3 has 14 residues. V lost 6 bases to trimming and J lost 6 bases, with 20 bases between them. Germline V gene lookup returns CDR1 SQVTM and CDR2 ANQGSEA.

In this sample, this clonotype turned up many times. The chain employs TRBV14 and TRBJ2-7; D gene ambiguous. From germline, CDR1 is SGHDN and CDR2 FVKESK. This CDR3 contains 15 residues. The germline V and J ends were trimmed by 1 base and 1 base, with 11 bases remaining between them. CDR3 protein: CASSQALGWSYEQYF. The CDR3 nucleotides are TGTGCCAGCAGCCAAGCGCTTGGGTGGTCCTACGAGCAGTACTTC.